One and the same sample provided the 18 T cell receptor beta chains below, sequenced in a study of T cell clones after liver transplantation. Clones were read by immunoSEQ multiplex PCR, and TCRdb kept only the in-frame ones, dropping some. Here the sample spans 50,000 or so clones, less than 90% being singletons. This material consisted of CD8+ T cells from blood, taken 12 months after liver transplant. The source of these receptors is a human patient who received a liver transplant. T cells may partly derive from the graft donor.

The V and J genes are TRBV27 and TRBJ2-3; 14 bases agree with TRBD2. V gave up 0 bases and J gave up 2 bases; unmatched junction bases: 1. Germline assignment: CDR1 MNHEY and CDR2 SMNVEV (reference sequence). The CDR3 totals 17 residues. CDR3 nucleotide sequence: TGTGCCAGCAGTTTATCGGGACTAGCGGGAGCCACAGATACGCAGTATTTT. It specifies CASSLSGLAGATDTQYF.

The table lists this clone with a few counts. This rearrangement joins TRBV7-9 to TRBJ2-6; 8 bases map to TRBD1. The V and J ends lost 4 bases and 4 bases, in that order; junction bases with no gene match: 3. The CDR3 is 15 residues long. Germline V gene data show CDR1 as SEHNR and CDR2 as FQNEAQ (reference sequence). CDR3 in amino acids: CASSSTGVGANVLTF. The CDR3 coding sequence is TGTGCCAGCAGCTCGACAGGGGTAGGGGCCAACGTCCTGACTTTC.

The chain links TRBV14 to TRBJ2-3, with 11 positions matching TRBD2. Germline CDR1 and CDR2: SGHDN and FVKESK. V lost 1 base to trimming and J lost 1 base; unmatched junction nucleotides: 4. The CDR3 runs 17 residues. The CDR3 region is CASSQALAGAGTDTQYF. For the CDR3, the DNA is TGTGCCAGCAGCCAAGCACTAGCGGGAGCCGGCACAGATACGCAGTATTTT.

This clone showed up just once. The CDR3 region has the DNA TGTGCCAGCAGCCAAGATTTAAGTCAAGACACTGAAGCTTTCTTT. Its translation: CASSQDLSQDTEAFF. The chain employs TRBV14 and TRBJ1-1; D gene uncertain. V was trimmed by 0 bases and J by 3 bases, leaving 11 bases between them. This CDR3 is built from 15 residues. The germline CDR1 and CDR2 sequences are SGHDN and FVKESK.

Many counts were recorded for this clone. The chain joins TRBV28 to TRBJ1-5; unclear D gene. V lost 3 bases and J lost 7, with 10 bases in between. Per the germline V gene, CDR1 is MDHEN and CDR2 is SYDVKM. There are 13 residues in the CDR3. The CDR3 sequence is CASSFERAQPQHF. DNA for the CDR3: TGTGCCAGCAGTTTTGAGAGGGCCCAGCCCCAGCATTTT.

The V gene is TRBV27, the J gene TRBJ2-3; D is ambiguous. The CDR3 is made up of 13 amino acids. The V end was cut by 5 bases, the J end by 4 bases, with 10 bases between. From germline, CDR1 is MNHEY and CDR2 SMNVEV (reference sequence). Written as DNA, the CDR3 is TGTGCCAGCAGTCCCGCCTTCGCAGATACGCAGTATTTT. Translation: CASSPAFADTQYF.

This clone has only a few counts. The J gene is TRBJ2-5, the V gene TRBV28; D call uncertain. The CDR3 has 15 amino acids. Per germline, CDR1 MDHEN and CDR2 SYDVKM. Trimming took off 5 bases at V and 3 bases at J, with 16 bases between the two ends. CDR3 protein: CASSRPKENKETQYF. Written as DNA, the CDR3 is TGTGCCAGCAGTCGCCCCAAAGAAAACAAAGAGACCCAGTACTTC.

This sequence joins TRBV18 and TRBJ1-4, with D perhaps TRBD1 (5 bases). V was pared by 3 bases and J by 8 bases, with 16 bases between. This CDR3 region has 15 residues. CDR1 KGHSH and CDR2 LQKENI come from the germline V gene. The CDR3 here is CASSPREGEGEKLFF. Here the CDR3 DNA reads TGTGCCAGCTCACCGAGGGAAGGGGAAGGGGAAAAACTGTTTTTT. Full variable domain (missing parts from reference TRBV18 and TRBJ1-4): NAGVMQNPRHLVRRRGQEARLRCSPMKGHSHVYWYRQLPEEGLKFMVYLQKENIIDESGMPKERFSAEFPKEGPSILRIQQVVRGDSAAYFCASSPREGEGEKLFFGSGTQLSVL.

The J gene is TRBJ2-7, the V gene TRBV2, with TRBD2 matching over 8 bases. This CDR3 is built from 14 residues. V lost 6 bases, J lost 0 bases, and 4 bases stayed unmatched. CDR1 SNHLY and CDR2 FYNNEI come from the germline V gene. CDR3 in DNA: TGTGCCAGCAGGTGGGCGGGAGGCTCCTACGAGCAGTACTTC. It codes for CASRWAGGSYEQYF. Together with reference TRBV2 and TRBJ2-7, the CDR3 gives the full variable domain: EPEVTQTPSHQVTQMGQEVILRCVPISNHLYFYWYRQILGQKVEFLVSFYNNEISEKSEIFDDQFSVERPDGSNFTLKIRSTKLEDSAMYFCASRWAGGSYEQYFGPGTRLTVT.

The chain combines TRBV9 with TRBJ2-7; perhaps D is TRBD1 or TRBD2 (5 bases each). Germline V gene lookup returns CDR1 SGDLS and CDR2 YYNGEE. This CDR3 region has 14 residues. V lost 0 bases and J lost 6, with 13 bases in between. The chain's CDR3 is CASSVALLGTEQYF. The CDR3 DNA is TGTGCCAGCAGCGTAGCCTTGCTAGGGACCGAGCAGTACTTC.

The rearrangement links TRBV7-8 to TRBJ2-7; D not certain. The germline V gene encodes CDR1 SGHVS and CDR2 FQNEAQ. The CDR3 is 15 amino acids. V lost 1 base to trimming and J lost 1 base, with 11 bases between them. The CDR3 coding sequence is TGTGCCAGCAGCTTAGGACTTCACGCTTCCTACGAGCAGTACTTC. Translating it yields CASSLGLHASYEQYF.

The chain is built from TRBV18 and TRBJ2-1; 9 bases align to TRBD2. Losses at the gene ends were 6 bases for V and 5 bases for J; bases not matched to a gene: 2. This CDR3 is built from 13 residues. Germline CDR1 KGHSH, CDR2 LQKENI. CDR3 sequence reads: CASSRTSDNEQFF. As DNA, the CDR3 is TGTGCCAGCTCCCGGACTAGCGACAATGAGCAGTTCTTC.

The CDR3, as DNA: TGTGCCAGCAGCTTTTGGACCAGGGCCCCCGCATCCTACAATGAGCAGTTCTTC. Protein: CASSFWTRAPASYNEQFF. The chain carries TRBV5-4 and TRBJ2-1; the D gene is possibly TRBD1 (5 bases). The V end was cut by 2 bases, the J end by 1 base, with 19 bases between. Germline V gives CDR1 SGHNT, CDR2 YYREEE (reference sequence). There are 18 residues in the CDR3.

This chain connects TRBV7-9 to TRBJ2-2; TRBD1 is a possible D gene (5 bases). The CDR3 is 18 residues long. The V end lost 2 bases, the J end lost 4 bases, and 20 bases lay between the germline ends. Germline V CDR1 and CDR2: SEHNR, FQNEAQ (reference sequence). CDR3 sequence: CASSLPRGATPGTGELFF. The CDR3 nucleotides are TGTGCCAGCAGCTTACCAAGGGGCGCCACGCCAGGCACCGGGGAGCTGTTTTTT. The whole variable domain, remainder taken from reference TRBV7-9 and TRBJ2-2, is DTGVSQNPRHKITKRGQNVTFRCDPISEHNRLYWYRQTLGQGPEFLTYFQNEAQLEKSRLLSDRFSAERPKGSFSTLEIQRTEQGDSAMYLCASSLPRGATPGTGELFFGEGSRLTVL.

J is TRBJ1-2 and V is TRBV28; maybe TRBD1 (6 bases). CDR3 length: 15 amino acids. Trimming removed 5 bases from V and 2 bases from J, with 15 bases in between. The germline CDR1 and CDR2 sequences are MDHEN and SYDVKM. In DNA form, the CDR3 reads TGTGCCAGCAGTACAGACAGGTCTCTAAACTATGGCTACACCTTC. The encoded protein is CASSTDRSLNYGYTF.

The chain links TRBV13 to TRBJ1-2, with 9 bases fitting TRBD1. Germline assignment: CDR1 PRHDT and CDR2 FYEKMQ (reference sequence). With V trimmed by 5 bases and J by 6 bases, 4 bases remained unmatched. CDR3 size: 13 residues. The chain's CDR3 is CASSPGQGHGYTF. The CDR3 region has the DNA TGTGCCAGCAGCCCGGGACAGGGTCATGGCTACACCTTC.

The chain joins TRBV5-6 to TRBJ2-1; 7 bases line up with TRBD2. The CDR3 sequence is 19 residues long. After removal of 3 bases from V and 0 bases from J, the junction contained 15 bases not matched to a gene. CDR1 is SGHDT and CDR2 is YYEEEE in the germline V gene. For the CDR3, the DNA is TGTGCCAGCAGCTCCTGGGGGGGAAGTGGGACCAGCTCCTACAATGAGCAGTTCTTC. This encodes CASSSWGGSGTSSYNEQFF.

The CDR3 DNA is TGTGCCAGCAGCTCCGGGACAGGGTATACCGGGGAGCTGTTTTTT. Translated: CASSSGTGYTGELFF. The V and J genes are TRBV7-2 and TRBJ2-2, with 9 positions matching TRBD1. The germline CDR1 and CDR2 sequences are SGHTA and FQGNSA. The CDR3 covers 15 residues. After removal of 4 bases from V and 5 bases from J, the junction contained 5 bases not matched to a gene.